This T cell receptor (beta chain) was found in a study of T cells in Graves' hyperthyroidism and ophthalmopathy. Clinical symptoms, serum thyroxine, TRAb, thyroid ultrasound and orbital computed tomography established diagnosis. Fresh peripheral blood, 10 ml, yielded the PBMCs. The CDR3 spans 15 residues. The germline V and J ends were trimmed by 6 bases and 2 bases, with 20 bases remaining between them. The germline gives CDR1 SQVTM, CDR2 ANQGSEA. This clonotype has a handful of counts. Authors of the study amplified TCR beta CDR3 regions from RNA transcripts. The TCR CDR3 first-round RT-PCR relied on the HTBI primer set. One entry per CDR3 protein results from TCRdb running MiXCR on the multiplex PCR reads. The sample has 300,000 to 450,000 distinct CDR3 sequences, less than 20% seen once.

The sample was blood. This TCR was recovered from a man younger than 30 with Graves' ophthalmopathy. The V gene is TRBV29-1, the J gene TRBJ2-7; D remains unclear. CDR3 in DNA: TGCAGCGTAGGAAGCTCGGGCGGCAGAGCCTACGAGCAGTACTTC. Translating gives CSVGSSGGRAYEQYF.